Below, one T cell receptor beta chain is given with its context. What it binds is not known. This sample stems from a study of identifying expanded T cells in peripheral blood. Study-wide results and caveats: About 1.2 clones differed between technical replicates, versus about 16 and 19 over time. Variance in clone template counts between roughly two-week samples significantly increased with total template count across all healthy donors.

Trimming cost V 0 bases and J 2 bases, with 11 bases left between them. From germline, CDR1 is LGHNA and CDR2 YSLEER. The CDR3 loop spans 16 amino acids. Libraries were prepared by immunoSEQ multiplex PCR; TCRdb keeps only in-frame clonotypes and omits some of them. The table includes over 90,000 clones, about 87% detected once. Collection occurred without any documented infections or immune events in donors. The sequence was obtained from a person between 18 and 69 years old in good health. The material sequenced was blood. The J gene is TRBJ2-1, the V gene TRBV4-3; TRBD2 is a possible D gene (5 bases). CDR3: CASSQDLEGAYNEQFF. The CDR3, as DNA: TGCGCCAGCAGCCAAGATCTAGAGGGCGCCTACAATGAGCAGTTCTTC.